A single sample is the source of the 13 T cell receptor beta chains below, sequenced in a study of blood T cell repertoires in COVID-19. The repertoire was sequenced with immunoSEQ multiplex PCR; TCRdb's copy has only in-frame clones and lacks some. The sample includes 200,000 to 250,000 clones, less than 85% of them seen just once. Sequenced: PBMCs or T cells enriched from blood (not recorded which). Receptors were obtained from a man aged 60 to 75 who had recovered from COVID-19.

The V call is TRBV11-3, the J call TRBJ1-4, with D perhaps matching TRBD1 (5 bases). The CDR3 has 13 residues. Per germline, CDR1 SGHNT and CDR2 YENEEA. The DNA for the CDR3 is TGTGCTACCGCCGGGGGAACTAATGAAAAACTGTTTTTT. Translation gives CATAGGTNEKLFF.

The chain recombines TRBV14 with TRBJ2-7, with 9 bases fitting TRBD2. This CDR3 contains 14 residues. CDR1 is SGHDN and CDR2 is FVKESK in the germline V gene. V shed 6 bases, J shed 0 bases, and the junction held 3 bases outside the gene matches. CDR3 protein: CASRRTSDSYEQYF. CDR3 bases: TGTGCCAGCAGGCGGACTAGCGACTCCTACGAGCAGTACTTC.

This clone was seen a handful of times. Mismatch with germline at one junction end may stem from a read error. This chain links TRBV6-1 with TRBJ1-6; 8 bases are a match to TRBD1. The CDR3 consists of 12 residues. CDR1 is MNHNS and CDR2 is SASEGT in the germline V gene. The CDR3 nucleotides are TGTGCCAGCAGTGAAGCCTTGAGGGACAGGCTTTTT. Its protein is CASSEALRDRLF.

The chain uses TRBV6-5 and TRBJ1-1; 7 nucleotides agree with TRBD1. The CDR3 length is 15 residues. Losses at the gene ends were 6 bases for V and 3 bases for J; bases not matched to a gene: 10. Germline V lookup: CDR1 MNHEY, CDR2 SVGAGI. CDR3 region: CASRLLKQGYTEAFF. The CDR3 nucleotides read TGTGCCAGCAGGCTCCTCAAACAGGGGTACACTGAAGCTTTCTTT.

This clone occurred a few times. The DNA for the CDR3 is TGTGCCAGCTCACCATCAGCGGACAATGAGCAGTTCTTC. It specifies CASSPSADNEQFF. The rearrangement uses TRBV18 and TRBJ2-1; possibly TRBD2 for D (5 bases). Germline V gene sequence: CDR1 KGHSH, CDR2 LQKENI. This CDR3 contains 13 residues. The V and J ends lost 2 bases and 5 bases respectively, with 7 bases between them.

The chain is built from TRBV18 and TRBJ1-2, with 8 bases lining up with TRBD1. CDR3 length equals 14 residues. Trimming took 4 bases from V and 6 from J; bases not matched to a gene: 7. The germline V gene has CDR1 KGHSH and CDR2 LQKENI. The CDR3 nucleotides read TGTGCCAGCTCACAAGGACAGGGTGTGGATGGCTACACCTTC. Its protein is CASSQGQGVDGYTF.

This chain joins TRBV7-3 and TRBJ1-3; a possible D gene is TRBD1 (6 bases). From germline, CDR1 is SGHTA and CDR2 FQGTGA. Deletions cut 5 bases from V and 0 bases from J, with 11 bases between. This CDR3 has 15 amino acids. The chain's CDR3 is CASSQDSRSGNTIYF. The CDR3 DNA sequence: TGTGCCAGCAGCCAGGACAGTCGCTCTGGAAACACCATATATTTT. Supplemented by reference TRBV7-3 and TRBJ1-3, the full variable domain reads GAGVSQTPSNKVTEKGKYVELRCDPISGHTALYWYRQSLGQGPEFLIYFQGTGAADDSGLPNDRFFAVRPEGSVSTLKIQRTERGDSAVYLCASSQDSRSGNTIYFGEGSWLTVV.

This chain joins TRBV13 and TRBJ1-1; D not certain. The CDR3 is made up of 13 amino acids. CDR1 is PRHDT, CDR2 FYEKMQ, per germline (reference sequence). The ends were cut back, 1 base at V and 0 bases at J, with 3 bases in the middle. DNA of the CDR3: TGTGCCAGCAGCTTAGTCTTGAACACTGAAGCTTTCTTT. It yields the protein CASSLVLNTEAFF.

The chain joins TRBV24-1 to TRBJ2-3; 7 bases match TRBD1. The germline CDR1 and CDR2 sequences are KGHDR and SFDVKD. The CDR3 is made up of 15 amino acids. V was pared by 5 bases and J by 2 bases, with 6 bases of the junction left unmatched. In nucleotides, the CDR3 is TGTGCCACCAGTGGGTACGGGACAGACACAGATACGCAGTATTTT. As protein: CATSGYGTDTDTQYF.

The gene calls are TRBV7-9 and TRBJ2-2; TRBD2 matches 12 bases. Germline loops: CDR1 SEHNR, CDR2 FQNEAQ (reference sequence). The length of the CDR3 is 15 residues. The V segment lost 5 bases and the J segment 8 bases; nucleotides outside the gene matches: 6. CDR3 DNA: TGTGCCAGCAGCAAGGGACTAGCGGGTACGGGGGAGCTGTTTTTT. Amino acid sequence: CASSKGLAGTGELFF.

The CDR3 region is CASSTGGGRGYNEQFF. The DNA of the CDR3 is TGTGCCAGTAGTACCGGCGGGGGGCGGGGGTACAATGAGCAGTTCTTC. The genes are TRBV19 and TRBJ2-1; 8 nucleotides match TRBD2. Germline V gene sequence: CDR1 LNHDA, CDR2 SQIVND (reference sequence). The length of the CDR3 is 16 residues. Germline trimming cut 4 bases from V and 4 bases from J; bases unmatched to any gene: 9. The whole variable domain, remainder taken from reference TRBV19 and TRBJ2-1, is DGGITQSPKYLFRKEGQNVTLSCEQNLNHDAMYWYRQDPGQGLRLIYYSQIVNDFQKGDIAEGYSVSREKKESFPLTVTSAQKNPTAFYLCASSTGGGRGYNEQFFGPGTRLTVL.

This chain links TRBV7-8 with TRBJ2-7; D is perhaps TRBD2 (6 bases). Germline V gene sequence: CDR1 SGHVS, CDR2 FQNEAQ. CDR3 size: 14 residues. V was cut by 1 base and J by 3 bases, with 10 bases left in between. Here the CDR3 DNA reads TGTGCCAGCAGCTTAGGACTAGATGACTACGAGCAGTACTTC. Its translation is CASSLGLDDYEQYF.

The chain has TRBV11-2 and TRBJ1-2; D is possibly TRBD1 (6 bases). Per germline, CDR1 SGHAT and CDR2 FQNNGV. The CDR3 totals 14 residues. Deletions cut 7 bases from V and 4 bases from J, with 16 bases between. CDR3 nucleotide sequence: TGTGCCAGCACCCAGACAGGTCGATCCTATGGCTACACCTTC. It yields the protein CASTQTGRSYGYTF. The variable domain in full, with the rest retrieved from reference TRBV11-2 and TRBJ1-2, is EAGVAQSPRYKIIEKRQSVAFWCNPISGHATLYWYQQILGQGPKLLIQFQNNGVVDDSQLPKDRFSAERLKGVDSTLKIQPAKLEDSAVYLCASTQTGRSYGYTFGSGTRLTVV.